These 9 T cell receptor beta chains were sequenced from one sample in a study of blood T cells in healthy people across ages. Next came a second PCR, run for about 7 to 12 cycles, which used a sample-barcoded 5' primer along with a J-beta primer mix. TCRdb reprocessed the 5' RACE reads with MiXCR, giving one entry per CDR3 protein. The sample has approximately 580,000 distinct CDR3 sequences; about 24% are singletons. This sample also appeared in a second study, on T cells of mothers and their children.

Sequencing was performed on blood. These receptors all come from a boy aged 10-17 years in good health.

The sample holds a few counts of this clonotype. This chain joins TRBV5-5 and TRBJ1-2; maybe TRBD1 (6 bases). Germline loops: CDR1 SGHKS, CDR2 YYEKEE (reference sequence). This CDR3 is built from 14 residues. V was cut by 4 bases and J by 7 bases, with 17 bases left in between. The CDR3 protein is CASSRTGAPSGYTF. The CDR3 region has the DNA TGTGCCAGCAGCCGTACGGGGGCCCCTTCTGGCTACACCTTC.

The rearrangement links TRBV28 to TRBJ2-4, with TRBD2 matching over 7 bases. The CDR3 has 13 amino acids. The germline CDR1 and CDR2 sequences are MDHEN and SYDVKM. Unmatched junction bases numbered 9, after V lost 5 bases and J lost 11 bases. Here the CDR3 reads CASSPGLGRVQYF. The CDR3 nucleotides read TGTGCCAGCAGTCCCGGACTGGGGAGGGTTCAGTACTTC. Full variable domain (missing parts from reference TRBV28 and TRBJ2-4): DVKVTQSSRYLVKRTGEKVFLECVQDMDHENMFWYRQDPGLGLRLIYFSYDVKMKEKGDIPEGYSVSREKKERFSLILESASTNQTSMYLCASSPGLGRVQYFGAGTRLSVL.

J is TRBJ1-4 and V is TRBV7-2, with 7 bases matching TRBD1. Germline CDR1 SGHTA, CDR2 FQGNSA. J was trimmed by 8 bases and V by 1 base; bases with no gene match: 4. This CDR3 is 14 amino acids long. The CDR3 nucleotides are TGTGCCAGCAGCTTAGGAACAGGGGACGAAAAACTGTTTTTT. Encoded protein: CASSLGTGDEKLFF. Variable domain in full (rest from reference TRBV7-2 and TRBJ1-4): GAGVSQSPSNKVTEKGKDVELRCDPISGHTALYWYRQSLGQGLEFLIYFQGNSAPDKSGLPSDRFSAERTGGSVSTLTIQRTQQEDSAVYLCASSLGTGDEKLFFGSGTQLSVL.

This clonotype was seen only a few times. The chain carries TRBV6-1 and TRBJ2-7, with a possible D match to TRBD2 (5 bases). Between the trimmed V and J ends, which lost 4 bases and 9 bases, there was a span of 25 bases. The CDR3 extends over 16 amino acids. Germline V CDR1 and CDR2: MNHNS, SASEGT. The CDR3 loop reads CASSVHLGLLQAGQYF. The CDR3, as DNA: TGTGCCAGCAGTGTTCACCTCGGACTCCTGCAGGCTGGGCAGTACTTC.

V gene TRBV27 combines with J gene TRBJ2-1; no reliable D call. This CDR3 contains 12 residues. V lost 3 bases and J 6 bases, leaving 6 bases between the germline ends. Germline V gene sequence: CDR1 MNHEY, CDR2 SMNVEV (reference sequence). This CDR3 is CASSFSPNEQFF. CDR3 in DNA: TGTGCCAGCAGTTTCTCCCCCAATGAGCAGTTCTTC.

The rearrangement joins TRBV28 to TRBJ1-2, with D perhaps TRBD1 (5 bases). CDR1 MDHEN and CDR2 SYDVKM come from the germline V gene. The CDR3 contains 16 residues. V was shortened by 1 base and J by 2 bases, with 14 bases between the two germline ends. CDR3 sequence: CASSLSSGTANYGYTF. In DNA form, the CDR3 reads TGTGCCAGCAGTTTATCCTCCGGGACGGCGAACTATGGCTACACCTTC.

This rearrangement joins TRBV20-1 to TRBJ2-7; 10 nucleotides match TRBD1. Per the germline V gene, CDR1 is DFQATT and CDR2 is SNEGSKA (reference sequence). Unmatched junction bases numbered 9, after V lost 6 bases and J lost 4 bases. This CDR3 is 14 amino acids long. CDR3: CSATGTGEWYEQYF. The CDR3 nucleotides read TGCAGTGCAACCGGGACAGGGGAGTGGTACGAGCAGTACTTC.

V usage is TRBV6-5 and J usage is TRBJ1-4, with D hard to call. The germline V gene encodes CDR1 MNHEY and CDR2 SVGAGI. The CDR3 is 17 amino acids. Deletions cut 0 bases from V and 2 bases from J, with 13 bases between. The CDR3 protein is CASSYSAHRETNEKLFF. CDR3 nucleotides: TGTGCCAGCAGTTACTCGGCGCATAGGGAGACTAATGAAAAACTGTTTTTT.

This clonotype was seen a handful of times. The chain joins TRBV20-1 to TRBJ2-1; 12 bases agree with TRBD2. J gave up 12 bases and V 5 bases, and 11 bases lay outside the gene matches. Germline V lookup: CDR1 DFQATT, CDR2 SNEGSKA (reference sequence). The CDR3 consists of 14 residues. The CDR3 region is CSAGGLAGTRGQFF. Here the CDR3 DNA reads TGCAGTGCTGGAGGACTAGCGGGGACAAGGGGGCAGTTCTTC.